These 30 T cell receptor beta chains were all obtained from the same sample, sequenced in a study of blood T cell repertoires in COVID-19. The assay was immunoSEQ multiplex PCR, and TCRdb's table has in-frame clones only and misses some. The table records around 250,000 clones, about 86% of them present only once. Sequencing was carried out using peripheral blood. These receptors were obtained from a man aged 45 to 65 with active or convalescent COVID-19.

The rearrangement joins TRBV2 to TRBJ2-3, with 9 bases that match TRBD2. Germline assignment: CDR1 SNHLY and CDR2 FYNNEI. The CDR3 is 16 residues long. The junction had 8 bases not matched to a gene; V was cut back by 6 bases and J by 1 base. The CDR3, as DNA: TGTGCCAGCAGCCAGGGGCGGGGGGGCCGCACAGATACGCAGTATTTT. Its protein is CASSQGRGGRTDTQYF.

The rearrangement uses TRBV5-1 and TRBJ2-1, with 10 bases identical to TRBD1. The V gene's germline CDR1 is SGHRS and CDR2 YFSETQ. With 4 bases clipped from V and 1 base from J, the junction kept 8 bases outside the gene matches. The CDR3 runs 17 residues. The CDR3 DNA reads TGCGCCAGCAGCACTTTAAGACAGGGGGCATCCTACAATGAGCAGTTCTTC. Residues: CASSTLRQGASYNEQFF.

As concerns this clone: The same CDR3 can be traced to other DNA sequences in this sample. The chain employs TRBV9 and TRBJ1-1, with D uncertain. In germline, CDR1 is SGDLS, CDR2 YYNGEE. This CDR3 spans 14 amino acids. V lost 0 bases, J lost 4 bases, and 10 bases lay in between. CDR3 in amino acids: CASSVGGRGTEAFF. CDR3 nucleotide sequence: TGTGCCAGCAGCGTAGGAGGGCGGGGCACTGAAGCTTTCTTT.

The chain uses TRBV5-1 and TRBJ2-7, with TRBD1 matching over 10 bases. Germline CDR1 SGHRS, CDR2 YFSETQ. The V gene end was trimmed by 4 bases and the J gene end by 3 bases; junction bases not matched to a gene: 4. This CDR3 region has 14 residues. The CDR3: CASSPTGGRYEQYF. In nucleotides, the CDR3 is TGCGCCAGCAGCCCGACAGGGGGCCGCTACGAGCAGTACTTC.

This CDR3 is CASSTSGLAGGKETQYF. The CDR3 nucleotides read TGCGCCAGCAGCACCTCGGGACTAGCGGGGGGGAAAGAGACCCAGTACTTC. The chain recombines TRBV5-1 with TRBJ2-5, with TRBD2 matching 16 bases. This CDR3 is 17 amino acids long. With 4 bases clipped from V and 3 bases from J, the junction kept 6 bases outside the gene matches. CDR1 and CDR2 (germline): SGHRS, YFSETQ.

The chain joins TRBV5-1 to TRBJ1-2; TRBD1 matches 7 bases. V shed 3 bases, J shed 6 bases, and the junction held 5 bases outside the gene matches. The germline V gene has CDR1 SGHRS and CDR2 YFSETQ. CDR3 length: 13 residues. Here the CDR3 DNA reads TGCGCCAGCAGCTCACAGGGGATTGATGGCTACACCTTC. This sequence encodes CASSSQGIDGYTF.

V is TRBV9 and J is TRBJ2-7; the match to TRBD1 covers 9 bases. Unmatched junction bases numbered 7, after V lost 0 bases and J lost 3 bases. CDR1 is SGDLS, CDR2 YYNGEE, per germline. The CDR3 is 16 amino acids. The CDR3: CASSVGGTGLLYEQYF. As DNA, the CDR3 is TGTGCCAGCAGCGTAGGGGGGACAGGGCTCCTCTACGAGCAGTACTTC.

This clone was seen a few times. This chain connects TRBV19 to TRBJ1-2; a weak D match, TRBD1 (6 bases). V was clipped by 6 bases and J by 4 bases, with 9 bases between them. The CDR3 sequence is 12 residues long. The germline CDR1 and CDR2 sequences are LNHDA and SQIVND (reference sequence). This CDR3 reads CASRTGSYGYTF. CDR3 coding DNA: TGTGCCAGTAGAACAGGGTCCTATGGCTACACCTTC. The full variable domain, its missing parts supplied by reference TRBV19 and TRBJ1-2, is DGGITQSPKYLFRKEGQNVTLSCEQNLNHDAMYWYRQDPGQGLRLIYYSQIVNDFQKGDIAEGYSVSREKKESFPLTVTSAQKNPTAFYLCASRTGSYGYTFGSGTRLTVV.

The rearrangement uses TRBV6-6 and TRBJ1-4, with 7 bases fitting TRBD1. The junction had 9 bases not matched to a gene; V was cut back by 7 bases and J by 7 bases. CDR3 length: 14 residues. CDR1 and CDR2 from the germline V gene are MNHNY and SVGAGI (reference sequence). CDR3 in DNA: TGTGCCAGCACCCCCAGGGGGATGGGTGAAAAACTGTTTTTT. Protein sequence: CASTPRGMGEKLFF.

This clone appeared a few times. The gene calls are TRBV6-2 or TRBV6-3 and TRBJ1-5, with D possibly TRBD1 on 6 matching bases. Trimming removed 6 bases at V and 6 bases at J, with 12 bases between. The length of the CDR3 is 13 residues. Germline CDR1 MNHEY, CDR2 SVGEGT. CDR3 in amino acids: CASSPGQFQPQHF. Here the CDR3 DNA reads TGTGCCAGCAGCCCCGGACAGTTTCAGCCCCAGCATTTT.

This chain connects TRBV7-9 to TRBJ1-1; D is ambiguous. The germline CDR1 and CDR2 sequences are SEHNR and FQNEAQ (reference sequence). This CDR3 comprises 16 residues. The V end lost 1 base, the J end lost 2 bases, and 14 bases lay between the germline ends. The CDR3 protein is CASSLDGVRLNTEAFF. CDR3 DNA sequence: TGTGCCAGCAGCTTAGATGGAGTCAGACTCAACACTGAAGCTTTCTTT.

CDR3 loop: CASSLSSRTGTVLTF. As DNA, the CDR3 is TGTGCCAGCAGTTTATCGTCTCGGACAGGGACCGTCCTGACTTTC. The J gene is TRBJ2-6, the V gene TRBV27; 8 positions match TRBD1. J was trimmed by 12 bases and V by 0 bases; bases with no gene match: 7. This CDR3 has 15 residues. The germline V gene has CDR1 MNHEY and CDR2 SMNVEV (reference sequence).

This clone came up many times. CDR3 DNA sequence: TGTGCCAGTAGTGCAACACAGGGGGCGCGGACTGAAGCTTTCTTT. Translation: CASSATQGARTEAFF. V usage is TRBV19 and J usage is TRBJ1-1, with 9 bases lining up with TRBD1. From germline, CDR1 is LNHDA and CDR2 SQIVND (reference sequence). The ends lost 5 bases at V and 5 bases at J; junction bases unmatched: 9. This CDR3 has 15 amino acids.

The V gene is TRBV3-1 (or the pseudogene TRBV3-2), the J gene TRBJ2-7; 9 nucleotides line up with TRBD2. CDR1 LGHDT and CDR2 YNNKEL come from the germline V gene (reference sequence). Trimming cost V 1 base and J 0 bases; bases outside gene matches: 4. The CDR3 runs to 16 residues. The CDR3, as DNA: TGTGCCAGCAGCCAAGGGCTAGCGGGGAGCTCCTACGAGCAGTACTTC. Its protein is CASSQGLAGSSYEQYF.

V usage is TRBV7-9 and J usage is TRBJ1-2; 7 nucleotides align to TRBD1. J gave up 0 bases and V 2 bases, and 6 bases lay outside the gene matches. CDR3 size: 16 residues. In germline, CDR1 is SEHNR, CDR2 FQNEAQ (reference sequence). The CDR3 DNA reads TGTGCCAGCAGCTTACAGGGGGGAATTACTAACTATGGCTACACCTTC. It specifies CASSLQGGITNYGYTF.

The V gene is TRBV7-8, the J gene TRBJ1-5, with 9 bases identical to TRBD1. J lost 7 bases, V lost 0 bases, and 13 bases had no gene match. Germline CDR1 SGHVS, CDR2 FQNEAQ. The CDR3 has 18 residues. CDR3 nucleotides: TGTGCCAGCAGCTTAGCGTCACCGGGACAGGGATCTTGGCAGCCCCAGCATTTT. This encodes CASSLASPGQGSWQPQHF.

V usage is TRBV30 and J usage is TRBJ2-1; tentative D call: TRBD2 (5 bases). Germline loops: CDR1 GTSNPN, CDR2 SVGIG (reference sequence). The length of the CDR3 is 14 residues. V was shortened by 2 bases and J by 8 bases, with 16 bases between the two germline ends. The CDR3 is CAWSSGDPWDEQFF. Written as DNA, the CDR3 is TGTGCCTGGAGTAGCGGAGACCCCTGGGATGAGCAGTTCTTC.

CDR3 sequence (DNA): TGTGCCAGCAGCCACCCCAGTAACTATGGCTACACCTTC. It is translated as CASSHPSNYGYTF. The chain has TRBV5-4 and TRBJ1-2; D call uncertain. This CDR3 contains 13 residues. Germline V lookup: CDR1 SGHNT, CDR2 YYREEE (reference sequence). Trimming left V 4 bases short and J 1 base short, with 8 bases between.

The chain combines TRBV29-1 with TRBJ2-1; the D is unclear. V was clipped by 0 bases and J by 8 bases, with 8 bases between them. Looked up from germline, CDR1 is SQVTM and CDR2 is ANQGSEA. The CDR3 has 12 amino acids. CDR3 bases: TGCAGCGTTGAAGATCTGGGCGATGAGCAGTTCTTC. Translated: CSVEDLGDEQFF.

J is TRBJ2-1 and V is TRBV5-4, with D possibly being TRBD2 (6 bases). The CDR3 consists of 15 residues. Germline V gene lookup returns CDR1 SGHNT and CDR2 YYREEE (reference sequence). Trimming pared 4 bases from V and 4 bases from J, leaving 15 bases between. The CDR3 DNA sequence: TGTGCCAGCAGCAACAGCGCGGGGTCGTACAATGAGCAGTTCTTC. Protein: CASSNSAGSYNEQFF.

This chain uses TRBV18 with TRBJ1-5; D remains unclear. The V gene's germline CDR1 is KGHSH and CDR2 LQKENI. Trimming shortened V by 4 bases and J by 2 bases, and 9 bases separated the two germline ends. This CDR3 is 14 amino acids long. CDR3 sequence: CASSHTEGNQPQHF. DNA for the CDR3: TGTGCCAGCTCACATACGGAGGGCAATCAGCCCCAGCATTTT.

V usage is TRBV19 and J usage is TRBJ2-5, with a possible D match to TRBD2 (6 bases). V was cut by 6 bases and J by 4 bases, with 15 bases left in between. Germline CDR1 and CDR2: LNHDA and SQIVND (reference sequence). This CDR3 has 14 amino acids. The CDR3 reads CASSPRRGPETQYF. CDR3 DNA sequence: TGTGCCAGTAGCCCGAGGAGGGGCCCAGAGACCCAGTACTTC.

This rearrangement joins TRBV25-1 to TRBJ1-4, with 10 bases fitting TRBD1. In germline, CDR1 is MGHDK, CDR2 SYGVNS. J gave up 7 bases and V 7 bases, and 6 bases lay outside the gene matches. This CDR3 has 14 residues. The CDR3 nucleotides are TGTGCCAGCATACAGACAGGGGGCGTTGAAAAACTGTTTTTT. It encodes CASIQTGGVEKLFF.

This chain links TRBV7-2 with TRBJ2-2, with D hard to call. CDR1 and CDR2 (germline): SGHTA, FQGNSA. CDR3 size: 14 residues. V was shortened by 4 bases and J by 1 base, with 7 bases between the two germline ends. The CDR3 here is CASSSTGNTGELFF. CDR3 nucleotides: TGTGCCAGCAGCTCAACTGGGAACACCGGGGAGCTGTTTTTT.

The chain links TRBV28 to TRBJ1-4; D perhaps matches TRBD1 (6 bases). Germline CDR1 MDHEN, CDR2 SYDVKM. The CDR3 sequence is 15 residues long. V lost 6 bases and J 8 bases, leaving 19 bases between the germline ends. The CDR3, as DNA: TGTGCCAGCAGAACCACAGGGTTTCAAAGGGAAAAACTGTTTTTT. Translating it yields CASRTTGFQREKLFF.

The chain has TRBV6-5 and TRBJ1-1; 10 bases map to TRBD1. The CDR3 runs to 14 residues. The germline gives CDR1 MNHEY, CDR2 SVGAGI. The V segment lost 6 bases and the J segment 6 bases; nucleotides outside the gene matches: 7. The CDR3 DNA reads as TGTGCCAGCAGAGGAGACAGGGGGCATCCTGAAGCTTTCTTT. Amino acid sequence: CASRGDRGHPEAFF.

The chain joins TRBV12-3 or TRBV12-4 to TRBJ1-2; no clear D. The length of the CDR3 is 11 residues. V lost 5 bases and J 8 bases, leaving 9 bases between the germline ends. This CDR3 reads CASSRVRGYTF. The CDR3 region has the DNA TGTGCCAGCAGTCGGGTGCGCGGCTACACCTTC.

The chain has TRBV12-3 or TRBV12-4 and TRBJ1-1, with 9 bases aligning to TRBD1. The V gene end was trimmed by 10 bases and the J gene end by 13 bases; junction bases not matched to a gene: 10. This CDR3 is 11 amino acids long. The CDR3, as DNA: TGTGCCAACGGCGGGACAGGGTACGTTTTCTTT. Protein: CANGGTGYVFF.

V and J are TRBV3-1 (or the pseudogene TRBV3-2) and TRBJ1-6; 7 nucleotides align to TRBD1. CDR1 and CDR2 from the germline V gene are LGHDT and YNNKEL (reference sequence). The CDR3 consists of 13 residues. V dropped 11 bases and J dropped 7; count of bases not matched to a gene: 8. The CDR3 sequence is CAARDRVNSPLHF. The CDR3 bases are TGTGCCGCTCGGGACAGAGTAAATTCACCCCTCCACTTT.

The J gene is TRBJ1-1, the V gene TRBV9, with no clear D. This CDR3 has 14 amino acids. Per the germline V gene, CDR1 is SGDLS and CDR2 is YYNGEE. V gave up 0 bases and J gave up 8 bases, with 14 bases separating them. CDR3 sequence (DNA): TGTGCCAGCAGCGTAGGATCTACTCAACGGGAAGCTTTCTTT. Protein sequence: CASSVGSTQREAFF. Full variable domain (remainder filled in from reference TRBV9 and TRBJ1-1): DSGVTQTPKHLITATGQRVTLRCSPRSGDLSVYWYQQSLDQGLQFLIQYYNGEERAKGNILERFSAQQFPDLHSELNLSSLELGDSALYFCASSVGSTQREAFFGQGTRLTVV.